The 30 T cell receptor beta chains below were found in one sample sequenced in a study of liver allograft versus peripheral blood T cells. Study details: Transplanted livers held T cell receptor repertoires, and these were compared with repertoires in recipients' peripheral blood.

TCRdb re-analysed the reads in MiXCR, keeping a single row per CDR3 protein. The table lists some 4,000 distinct CDR3 sequences, around 18% of them singletons, with about 18% in the top ten. Source of these receptors: a human patient who had a liver transplant. The T cells may come from the graft donor.

This clonotype occurred a few times. The chain is built from TRBV28 and TRBJ2-1, with 9 bases identical to TRBD2. Per germline, CDR1 MDHEN and CDR2 SYDVKM. V was clipped by 6 bases and J by 3 bases; unmatched bases: 9. CDR3 length equals 16 residues. CDR3 nucleotides: TGTGCCAGCAGACTGGGGAGGACTAGCGTCTACAATGAGCAGTTCTTC. Translating gives CASRLGRTSVYNEQFF.

This clonotype counts as medium-sized. The chain employs TRBV7-2 and TRBJ2-1; TRBD2 agrees at 10 bases. The germline V gene encodes CDR1 SGHTA and CDR2 FQGNSA. After removal of 5 bases from V and 8 bases from J, the junction contained 6 bases not matched to a gene. The CDR3 contains 14 residues. CDR3 bases: TGTGCCAGCAGCGACCCGGGACTAGCGCATGAGCAGTTCTTC. Its protein product is CASSDPGLAHEQFF.

As regards this clonotype: Possible read error: a much larger clone is one base away. The rearrangement uses TRBV28 and TRBJ2-7; 10 bases align to TRBD1. The CDR3 runs to 15 residues. Germline V CDR1 and CDR2: MDHEN, SYDVKM. The CDR3 DNA is TGTGTCAGCAGTCGCATGACAGGGGGCTGGGGAGAGCAGTACTTC. Translating gives CVSSRMTGGWGEQYF.

The chain links TRBV24-1 to TRBJ2-5; tentative D call: TRBD1 (6 bases). Trimming stripped 8 bases from V and 3 bases from J, with 15 bases between. Per the germline V gene, CDR1 is KGHDR and CDR2 is SFDVKD. The CDR3 covers 14 residues. CDR3 amino acids: CATKQGRLEETQYF. CDR3 sequence (DNA): TGTGCCACCAAACAGGGTCGATTGGAAGAGACCCAGTACTTC.

The chain links TRBV27 to TRBJ1-4, with 8 positions matching TRBD1. Germline CDR1 reads MNHEY; CDR2 reads SMNVEV (reference sequence). The CDR3 loop spans 15 amino acids. Trimming removed 5 bases from V and 8 bases from J; junction bases left unmatched: 10. As DNA, the CDR3 is TGTGCCAGCAGTCCCAGGACAGGGATAGGAGAAAAACTGTTTTTT. Translated, it gives CASSPRTGIGEKLFF.

This clonotype was detected only a few times. The rearrangement uses TRBV28 and TRBJ2-4, with 7 bases lining up with TRBD2. This CDR3 has 13 amino acids. The J segment lost 8 bases and the V segment lost 5 bases, leaving 6 bases of the junction unmatched. CDR1 and CDR2 (germline): MDHEN, SYDVKM. The CDR3 spells CASSVLGGDIQYF. The DNA of the CDR3 is TGTGCCAGCAGTGTATTGGGGGGGGACATTCAGTACTTC.

V and J are TRBV19 and TRBJ1-1, with D maybe TRBD1 (5 bases). V was pared by 3 bases and J by 3 bases, with 8 bases between. The CDR3 runs 13 residues. CDR1 is LNHDA and CDR2 is SQIVND in the germline V gene (reference sequence). CDR3: CASSILTDTEAFF. The CDR3 nucleotides read TGTGCCAGTAGTATTTTGACAGACACTGAAGCTTTCTTT.

J is TRBJ1-5 and V is TRBV23-1; no definite D call. TRBV23-1 falls under the ORF class, with uncertain function. The CDR3 spans 16 residues. Trimming removed 4 bases at V and 0 bases at J, with 13 bases between. The DNA for the CDR3 is TGCGCCAGCAGTCTAATAGAACAGCTTAGCAATCAGCCCCAGCATTTT. Protein: CASSLIEQLSNQPQHF.

Sample share makes this clonotype large. The chain employs TRBV28 and TRBJ1-6; D is unclear. CDR1 is MDHEN and CDR2 is SYDVKM in the germline V gene. With 6 bases removed from V and 6 bases from J, the gap between germline ends came to 6 bases. The CDR3 covers 12 residues. The CDR3: CASSQINSPLHF. The CDR3 nucleotides are TGTGCCAGCAGCCAGATTAATTCACCCCTCCACTTT.

This clonotype was counted at least ten times. The chain employs TRBV20-1 and TRBJ2-7; D is ambiguous. CDR3 length equals 11 residues. Trimming cost V 4 bases and J 3 bases, with 7 bases left between them. Germline lookup yields CDR1 DFQATT and CDR2 SNEGSKA (reference sequence). The CDR3 sequence: CSAKRVYEQYF. Here the CDR3 DNA reads TGCAGTGCTAAAAGGGTCTACGAGCAGTACTTC.

This clonotype is medium-sized. The CDR3 spells CASSPGSRSYEQYF. As DNA, the CDR3 is TGTGCCAGCAGCCCGGGTTCAAGGTCCTACGAGCAGTACTTC. The chain links TRBV6-5 to TRBJ2-7; D is ambiguous. The V gene's germline CDR1 is MNHEY and CDR2 SVGAGI. The germline V and J ends were trimmed by 6 bases and 1 base, with 13 bases remaining between them. The CDR3 length is 14 residues.

This clonotype is deemed medium-sized (0.01 to 0.1%). J is TRBJ2-1 and V is TRBV28; D might be TRBD1 (6 bases). CDR1 and CDR2 from the germline V gene are MDHEN and SYDVKM. Trimming removed 4 bases from V and 5 bases from J, with 21 bases in between. This CDR3 region has 17 residues. The CDR3 here is CASSSYHQGYLNNEQFF. The CDR3 DNA reads as TGTGCCAGCAGTTCGTACCATCAGGGGTACCTTAACAATGAGCAGTTCTTC.

The chain uses TRBV2 and TRBJ1-2; perhaps TRBD1 as D (6 bases). This CDR3 spans 15 amino acids. The germline V gene has CDR1 SNHLY and CDR2 FYNNEI. Between the trimmed V and J ends, which lost 0 bases and 3 bases, there was a span of 11 bases. CDR3 residues: CASSEAAGGHYGYTF. The CDR3 nucleotides are TGTGCCAGCAGTGAAGCGGCCGGGGGGCACTATGGCTACACCTTC.

This clonotype was picked up a small number of times. V usage is TRBV5-6 and J usage is TRBJ1-1; 8 bases are a match to TRBD1. Germline V CDR1 and CDR2: SGHDT, YYEEEE. V shed 1 base, J shed 3 bases, and the junction held 8 bases outside the gene matches. The CDR3 loop spans 16 amino acids. CDR3 bases: TGTGCCAGCAGCTTGACCTTTGTGACAGGGGACACTGAAGCTTTCTTT. It is translated as CASSLTFVTGDTEAFF.

This clonotype was picked up a small number of times. The CDR3 reads CASSETDMNTEAFF. CDR3 sequence (DNA): TGTGCCAGCAGCGAGACAGACATGAACACTGAAGCTTTCTTT. The chain recombines TRBV9 with TRBJ1-1; D is possibly TRBD1 (5 bases). The CDR3 runs to 14 residues. V was clipped by 3 bases and J by 0 bases, with 9 bases between them. The germline gives CDR1 SGDLS, CDR2 YYNGEE.

The chain uses TRBV28 and TRBJ1-1; D is undetermined. This CDR3 is 12 amino acids long. Per the germline V gene, CDR1 is MDHEN and CDR2 is SYDVKM. Trimming shortened V by 4 bases and J by 8 bases, and 11 bases separated the two germline ends. The CDR3 bases are TGTGCCAGCAGTTGGGGAGATGGGGAAGCTTTCTTT. The encoded protein is CASSWGDGEAFF. Together with reference TRBV28 and TRBJ1-1, the CDR3 gives the full variable domain: DVKVTQSSRYLVKRTGEKVFLECVQDMDHENMFWYRQDPGLGLRLIYFSYDVKMKEKGDIPEGYSVSREKKERFSLILESASTNQTSMYLCASSWGDGEAFFGQGTRLTVV.

This clonotype is judged medium-sized. The chain recombines TRBV12-3 or TRBV12-4 with TRBJ1-2; no clear D. This CDR3 has 13 residues. V was clipped by 5 bases and J by 7 bases, with 14 bases between them. CDR3 protein: CASSPGPGLGYTF. DNA of the CDR3: TGTGCCAGCAGTCCCGGGCCTGGGCTTGGCTACACCTTC.

Relative to its sample, this clonotype is medium-sized (0.01 to 0.1%). The rearrangement joins TRBV6-5 to TRBJ2-7, with 7 bases identical to TRBD1. The germline V gene has CDR1 MNHEY and CDR2 SVGAGI. The CDR3 runs 14 residues. Trimming removed 2 bases from V and 2 bases from J; junction bases left unmatched: 3. CDR3 protein: CASSYGTATYEQYF. As DNA, the CDR3 is TGTGCCAGCAGTTACGGGACAGCGACCTACGAGCAGTACTTC.

This clonotype is classed as medium-sized. This CDR3 reads CSARTFPEYSYEQYF. DNA for the CDR3: TGCAGTGCTAGGACTTTTCCCGAATACTCCTACGAGCAGTACTTC. This sequence joins TRBV20-1 and TRBJ2-7; D unresolved. Trimming took 3 bases from V and 0 from J, leaving 15 bases between them. The CDR3 covers 15 residues. Germline assignment: CDR1 DFQATT and CDR2 SNEGSKA (reference sequence).

By share, this clonotype counts as medium-sized. The CDR3 region has the DNA TGTGCCAGCAGCGTATCATCGGGGGAAAAACTGTTTTTT. This codes for CASSVSSGEKLFF. The chain joins TRBV9 to TRBJ1-4; D not resolved. Germline-derived CDR1 and CDR2 are SGDLS and YYNGEE. Between the trimmed V and J ends, which lost 1 base and 8 bases, there was a span of 9 bases. There are 13 residues in the CDR3.

This clonotype is labeled medium-sized. J is TRBJ2-2 and V is TRBV20-1, with D maybe TRBD1 (6 bases). The CDR3 totals 19 residues. Trimming left V 6 bases short and J 4 bases short, with 30 bases between. Germline V gene lookup returns CDR1 DFQATT and CDR2 SNEGSKA (reference sequence). DNA of the CDR3: TGCAGTGCGACGACAAAACAGGGCGTCCCCGTCAGAGTCACCGGGGAGCTGTTTTTT. The encoded protein is CSATTKQGVPVRVTGELFF.

The chain uses TRBV15 and TRBJ2-2; the D gene is possibly TRBD2 (5 bases). The V gene lost 9 bases and the J gene lost 3 bases, with 8 bases spanning the gap. Per germline, CDR1 LNHNV and CDR2 YYDKDF (reference sequence). CDR3 size: 12 residues. CDR3 in DNA: TGTGCCACTTCCGGGGACACCGGGGAGCTGTTTTTT. It yields the protein CATSGDTGELFF.

This clonotype counts as medium-sized. This chain connects TRBV25-1 to TRBJ1-2, with D perhaps TRBD1 (6 bases). V dropped 3 bases and J dropped 6 bases, with 14 bases sitting between them. Germline CDR1 reads MGHDK; CDR2 reads SYGVNS. The CDR3 covers 14 residues. The CDR3 loop reads CASSDWTDSNGYTF. DNA for the CDR3: TGTGCCAGCAGTGACTGGACAGACTCCAATGGCTACACCTTC.

This clonotype is categorized as medium-sized. This chain joins TRBV18 and TRBJ2-2; 8 bases align to TRBD1. Looked up from germline, CDR1 is KGHSH and CDR2 is LQKENI. The length of the CDR3 is 15 residues. V was clipped by 3 bases and J by 3 bases; unmatched bases: 3. The CDR3, as DNA: TGTGCCAGCTCACCCAGGGGGCTTGACACCGGGGAGCTGTTTTTT. This gives the protein CASSPRGLDTGELFF.

This clonotype is classed as medium-sized. The rearrangement links TRBV20-1 to TRBJ2-7; TRBD1 might be the D (5 bases). V was trimmed by 0 bases and J by 0 bases, leaving 9 bases between them. Germline V gene sequence: CDR1 DFQATT, CDR2 SNEGSKA (reference sequence). The CDR3 runs 14 residues. DNA for the CDR3: TGCAGTGCTAGAGATGAAGACAGCTCCTACGAGCAGTACTTC. Its translation is CSARDEDSSYEQYF.

In its sample, this clonotype ranks as medium-sized. The genes are TRBV12-3 or TRBV12-4 and TRBJ2-2; TRBD2 is a possible D gene (5 bases). Trimming pared 5 bases from V and 5 bases from J, leaving 12 bases between. The CDR3 has 14 residues. CDR3 DNA sequence: TGTGCCAGCAGTCCGCGACCGGGGACCGGGGAGCTGTTTTTT. Translating it yields CASSPRPGTGELFF.

In its sample, this clonotype ranks as medium-sized. The V and J genes are TRBV19 and TRBJ1-2; D gene ambiguous. Germline loops: CDR1 LNHDA, CDR2 SQIVND (reference sequence). This CDR3 has 14 amino acids. Trimming stripped 3 bases from V and 6 bases from J, with 14 bases between. In DNA form, the CDR3 reads TGTGCCAGTAGTATTTGGTTGGCAGAAAATGGCTACACCTTC. Its translation: CASSIWLAENGYTF.

At least ten counts were recorded for this clonotype. This chain connects TRBV12-3 or TRBV12-4 to TRBJ2-1; no reliable D call. This CDR3 is built from 13 residues. V lost 1 base, J lost 9 bases, and 10 bases lay in between. CDR3 protein: CASSLGPGTEQFF. Here the CDR3 DNA reads TGTGCCAGCAGTTTAGGTCCGGGTACTGAGCAGTTCTTC.

This clonotype was seen a few times. The V and J genes are TRBV28 and TRBJ1-1; D unclear. V was pared by 3 bases and J by 1 base, with 9 bases between. The CDR3 consists of 14 residues. CDR1 is MDHEN and CDR2 is SYDVKM in the germline V gene. CDR3 in amino acids: CASSLYTPNTEAFF. In nucleotides, the CDR3 is TGTGCCAGCAGTTTGTACACCCCGAACACTGAAGCTTTCTTT.

This sequence joins TRBV3-1 and TRBJ2-2; D perhaps matches TRBD2 (5 bases). The CDR3 runs to 17 residues. Germline CDR1 LGHDT, CDR2 YNNKEL (reference sequence). Trimming took off 1 base at V and 0 bases at J, with 12 bases between the two ends. CDR3 sequence (DNA): TGTGCCAGCAGCCAAGGGGAACTTAGCGCGAACACCGGGGAGCTGTTTTTT. Its protein is CASSQGELSANTGELFF.